These T cell receptor beta chains were read from a single sample in a study of blood T cell repertoires in COVID-19. Assay: immunoSEQ multiplex PCR; the TCRdb copy retains only in-frame clones and omits some. This repertoire shows some 300,000 clones, roughly 91% found once; its top ten account for about 8.4%. Material for sequencing was PBMCs or T cells enriched from blood (not recorded which). These receptors were taken from a woman in her twenties or thirties who had recovered from COVID-19. Both conserved end residues are part of each CDR3. D genes are given only for firm matches. Rows may omit the clone size; those that give it use once, few, many or a size class.

TRBV11-2	TRBJ1-4	NA	14	TRBD1	CASSSGQGLGKLFF	TGTGCCAGCAGTTCGGGACAGGGGTTAGGAAAACTGTTTTTT
TRBV13	TRBJ2-3	NA	15	NA	CASSLGTISTDTQYF	TGTGCCAGCAGCTTAGGCACAATTAGCACAGATACGCAGTATTTT
TRBV7-6	TRBJ1-1	few	14	NA	CASSLVPKNTEAFF	TGTGCCAGCAGCTTAGTTCCTAAGAACACTGAAGCTTTCTTT
TRBV4-1	TRBJ1-1	NA	16	NA	CASSPGGRGSGTEAFF	TGCGCCAGCAGCCCTGGGGGACGGGGGTCGGGGACTGAAGCTTTCTTT
TRBV27	TRBJ2-3	NA	15	TRBD2	CASSLDRGSLDTQYF	TGTGCCAGCAGTTTAGATCGCGGGAGTCTTGATACGCAGTATTTT
TRBV6-1	TRBJ2-3	once	17	NA	CASSEYGALTWKDTQYF	TGTGCCAGCAGTGAATATGGGGCCCTCACTTGGAAAGATACGCAGTATTTT
TRBV18	TRBJ1-5	NA	16	NA	CASSPDSGYSNQPQHF	TGTGCCAGCTCTCCCGACTCGGGGTATAGCAATCAGCCCCAGCATTTT
TRBV21-1	TRBJ1-2	few	18	NA	CASSKADRTRPRYYGYTF	TGTGCCAGCAGCAAAGCAGACCGAACTAGGCCCAGGTACTATGGCTACACCTTC
TRBV28	TRBJ2-1	NA	14	TRBD2	CASSVSGRSDEQFF	TGTGCCAGCAGTGTAAGCGGGAGATCGGATGAGCAGTTCTTC
TRBV29-1	TRBJ1-2	NA	11	NA	CSVRGGYGYTF	TGCAGCGTCCGGGGAGGCTATGGCTACACCTTC
TRBV30	TRBJ1-3	NA	15	NA	CAWSGPGGSGNTIYF	TGTGCCTGGAGCGGACCGGGAGGCTCTGGAAACACCATATATTTT
TRBV6-5	TRBJ2-5	few	14	TRBD2	CASGLDYTQETQYF	TGTGCCAGCGGACTAGACTACACCCAAGAGACCCAGTACTTC
TRBV5-1	TRBJ2-3	NA	13	NA	CASSLAITDTQYF	TGCGCCAGCAGCTTGGCAATTACAGATACGCAGTATTTT
TRBV24-1	TRBJ2-7	once	16	TRBD2	CATSGPSGRAQYEQYF	TGTGCCACCAGTGGCCCTAGCGGGAGGGCCCAGTACGAGCAGTACTTC
TRBV12-5	TRBJ2-5	NA	16	NA	CASGLASGGTQETQYF	TGTGCTAGTGGTCTTGCTTCCGGGGGAACCCAAGAGACCCAGTACTTC
TRBV15	TRBJ1-2	NA	16	NA	CATSGGRSKAVGSYTF	TGTGCCACCAGCGGGGGGAGGTCAAAGGCCGTCGGAAGCTACACCTTC
TRBV3-1/TRBV3-2	TRBJ2-7	NA	15	NA	CASSQDLAGRYEQYF	TGTGCCAGCAGCCAAGATTTGGCAGGCCGCTACGAGCAGTACTTC
TRBV11-2	TRBJ2-4	NA	13	NA	CASRELAKNIQYF	TGTGCCAGCAGGGAGCTAGCCAAAAACATTCAGTACTTC
TRBV19	TRBJ1-1	NA	16	NA	CASSRIGSNLNTEAFF	TGTGCCAGTAGTAGGATCGGGAGTAATTTGAACACTGAAGCTTTCTTT
TRBV27	TRBJ2-3	NA	13	TRBD1	CASGTGGTDTQYF	TGTGCCAGTGGGACAGGGGGCACAGATACGCAGTATTTT
TRBV7-9	TRBJ2-7	NA	14	NA	CASSYRGAPYEQYF	TGTGCCAGCAGCTACCGTGGGGCCCCCTACGAGCAGTACTTC
TRBV6-4	TRBJ1-1	NA	15	NA	CASSEGYGGYTEAFF	TGTGCCAGCAGTGAGGGCTATGGGGGGTATACTGAAGCTTTCTTT
TRBV27	TRBJ1-2	NA	13	NA	CASSFAESVGYTF	TGTGCCAGCAGTTTCGCGGAATCAGTGGGCTACACCTTC
TRBV5-1	TRBJ2-7	NA	15	TRBD2	CASSVRLAGSYEQYF	TGCGCCAGCAGCGTACGACTAGCGGGCTCCTACGAGCAGTACTTC
TRBV11-3	TRBJ2-7	NA	18	TRBD2	CASSRSDLGTSARDEQYF	TGTGCCAGCAGCCGCTCCGATTTAGGCACTAGCGCTAGAGACGAGCAGTACTTC
TRBV5-1	TRBJ1-6	NA	14	TRBD1	CASGLTGEDSPLHF	TGCGCCAGTGGATTAACAGGGGAGGATTCACCCCTCCACTTT
TRBV19	TRBJ1-1	few	13	NA	CASSILANTEAFF	TGTGCCAGTAGTATTTTGGCGAACACTGAAGCTTTCTTT
TRBV6-4	TRBJ2-7	NA	16	TRBD1	CASSAVVWQGAFEQYF	TGTGCCAGCAGTGCCGTGGTTTGGCAGGGGGCTTTCGAGCAGTACTTC